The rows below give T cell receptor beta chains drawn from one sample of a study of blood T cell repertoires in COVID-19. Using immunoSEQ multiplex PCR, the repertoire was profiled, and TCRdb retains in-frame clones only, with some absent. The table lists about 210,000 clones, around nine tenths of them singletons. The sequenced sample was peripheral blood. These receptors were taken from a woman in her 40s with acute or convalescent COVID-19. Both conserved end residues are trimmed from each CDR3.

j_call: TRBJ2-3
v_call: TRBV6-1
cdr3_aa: ASRGLAGPGDTQY

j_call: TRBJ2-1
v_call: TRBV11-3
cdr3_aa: ASSRGATRPLDNEQF

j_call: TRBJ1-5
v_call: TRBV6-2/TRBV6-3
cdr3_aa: ASSQSLHRGPYNQPQH

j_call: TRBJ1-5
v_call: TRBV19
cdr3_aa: ASSIGGVSNQPQH

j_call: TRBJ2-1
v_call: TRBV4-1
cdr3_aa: ASSPSRLVHNEQF

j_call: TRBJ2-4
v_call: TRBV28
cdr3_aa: ASSLSGQTKNIQY

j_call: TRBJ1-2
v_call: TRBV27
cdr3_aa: ASSSDSGTLPQAYGYT

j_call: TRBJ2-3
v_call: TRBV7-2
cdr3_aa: ASSPGVGPTDTQY

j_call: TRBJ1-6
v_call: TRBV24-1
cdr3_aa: ATSDGRTGRPPLH

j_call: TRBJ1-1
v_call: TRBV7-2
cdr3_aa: ASTLRQGRNTEAF

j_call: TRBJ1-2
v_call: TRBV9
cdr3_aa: ASSDRTVGVHYGYT

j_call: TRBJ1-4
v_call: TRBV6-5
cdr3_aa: ASSPTVTNEKLF

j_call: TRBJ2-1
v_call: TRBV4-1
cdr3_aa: ASSPMARQGTYNEQF

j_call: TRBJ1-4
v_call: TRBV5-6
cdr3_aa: ASSLGEARGADEKLF

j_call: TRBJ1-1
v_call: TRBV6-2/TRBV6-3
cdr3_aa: ASSPQENTEAF

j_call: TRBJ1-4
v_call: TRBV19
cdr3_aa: ASSSRQGSLELF

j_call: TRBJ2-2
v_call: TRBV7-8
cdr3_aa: AEPDRGGTGELF

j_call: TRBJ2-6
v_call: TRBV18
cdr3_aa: ASSRGGANVLT

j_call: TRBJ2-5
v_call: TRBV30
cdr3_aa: AWAPRAGETQY

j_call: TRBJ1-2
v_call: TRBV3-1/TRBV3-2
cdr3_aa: ASSQVGQAGGYT

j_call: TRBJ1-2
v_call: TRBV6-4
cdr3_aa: ASSAGTSNYGYT

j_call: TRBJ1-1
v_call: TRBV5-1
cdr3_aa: ASSLGGQFTEAF

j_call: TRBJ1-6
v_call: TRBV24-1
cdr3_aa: ATSDAGRGNNSPLH

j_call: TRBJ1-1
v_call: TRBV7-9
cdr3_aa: ASSLERGTEAF

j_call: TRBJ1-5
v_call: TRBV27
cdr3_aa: ASSPWGGNQPQH

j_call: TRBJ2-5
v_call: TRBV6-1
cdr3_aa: ASSERPEAETQY

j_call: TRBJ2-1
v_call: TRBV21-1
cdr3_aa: AGIPGLVGNEQF

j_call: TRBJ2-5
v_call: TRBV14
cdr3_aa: ASSQVQTGPKETQY

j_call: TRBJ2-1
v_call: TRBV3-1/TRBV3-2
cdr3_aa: ASSRLAGGPDEQF

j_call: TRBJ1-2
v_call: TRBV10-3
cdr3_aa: AISSAGTNYGYT

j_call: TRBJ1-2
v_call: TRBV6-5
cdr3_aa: ASSYFSGGDGYT

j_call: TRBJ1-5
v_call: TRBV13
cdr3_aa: ASRPPPGTENEARQPQH

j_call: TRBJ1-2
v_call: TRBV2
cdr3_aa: ASSGQSYGYT

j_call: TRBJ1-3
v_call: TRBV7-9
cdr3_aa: ANSLGTVPGNTIY

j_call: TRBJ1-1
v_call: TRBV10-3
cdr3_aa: AISESEAGAITMNTEAF

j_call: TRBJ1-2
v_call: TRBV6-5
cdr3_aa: ASSPQTGLSYGYT

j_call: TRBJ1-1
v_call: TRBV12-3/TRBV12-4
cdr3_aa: ASYGGGSRAF

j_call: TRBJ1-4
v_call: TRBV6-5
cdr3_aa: ASTPRTANEKLF

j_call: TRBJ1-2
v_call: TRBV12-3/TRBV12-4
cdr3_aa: ASSLAHPGGCT

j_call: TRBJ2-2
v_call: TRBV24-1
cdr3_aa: ATSDHRGRGTGELF

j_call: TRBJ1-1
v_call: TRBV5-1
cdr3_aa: ASSPDRGNTKAF

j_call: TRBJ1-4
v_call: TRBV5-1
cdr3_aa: ASSFWRQPNEKLF

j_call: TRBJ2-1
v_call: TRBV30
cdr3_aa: AWYRGGYNEQF

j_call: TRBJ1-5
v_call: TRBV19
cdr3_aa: ASTPGRTGESRSNQPQH

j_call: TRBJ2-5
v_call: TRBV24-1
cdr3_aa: ATSDATRDRGAGGETQY

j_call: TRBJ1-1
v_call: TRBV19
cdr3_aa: ASSEQGGDTEAF

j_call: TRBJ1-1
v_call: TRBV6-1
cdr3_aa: ASSDFRQGTTEAF

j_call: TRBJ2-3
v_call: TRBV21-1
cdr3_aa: ASSSVKQGRASGGPPAITDTQY